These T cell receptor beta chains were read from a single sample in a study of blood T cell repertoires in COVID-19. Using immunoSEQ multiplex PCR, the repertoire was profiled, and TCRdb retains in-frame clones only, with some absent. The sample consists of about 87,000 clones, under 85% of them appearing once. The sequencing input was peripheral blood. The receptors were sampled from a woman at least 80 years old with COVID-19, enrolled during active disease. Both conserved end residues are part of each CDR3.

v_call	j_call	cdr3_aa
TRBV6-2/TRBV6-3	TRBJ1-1	CASSGTGSTEAFF
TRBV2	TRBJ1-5	CASNYVTGVQPQHF
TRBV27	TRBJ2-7	CASRKTSDSYEQYF
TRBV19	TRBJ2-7	CASSIAGTSDYEQYF
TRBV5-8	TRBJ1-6	CASSLGANNSPLHF
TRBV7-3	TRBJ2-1	CASSHQVGEQFF
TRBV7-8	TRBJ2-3	CASSIRRNLRTDTQYF
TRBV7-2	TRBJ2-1	CASSPRDRGEQFF
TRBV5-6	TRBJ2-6	CASSLEGPGANVLTF
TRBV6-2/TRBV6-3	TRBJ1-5	CASSYLPGQLNQPQHF
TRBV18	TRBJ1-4	CASSLYEKLFF
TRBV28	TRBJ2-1	CASRPGGLAGAWDNEQFF
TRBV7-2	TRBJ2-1	CASSLSSGGQKEQFF
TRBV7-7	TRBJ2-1	CASSFDPGHEQFF
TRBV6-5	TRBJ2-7	CASSRGIVTYEQYF
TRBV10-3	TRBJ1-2	CAISQQGPDYGYTF
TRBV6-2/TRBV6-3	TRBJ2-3	CASSLLAGAATQYF
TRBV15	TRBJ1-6	CATSSRRTDSPLHF
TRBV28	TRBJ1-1	CASSWDRAIKAFF
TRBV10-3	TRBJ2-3	CAISASSGRSTDTQYF
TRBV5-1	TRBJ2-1	CASTELGEVEQFF
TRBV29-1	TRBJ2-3	CSVVSRDIGSTQYF
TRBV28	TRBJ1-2	CASSEGDRGYTF
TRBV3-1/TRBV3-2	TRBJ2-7	CASSPWTSGDSYEQYF
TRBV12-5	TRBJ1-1	CASGQRTGGTQRGAFF
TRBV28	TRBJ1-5	CASTEGAVDSNQPQHF
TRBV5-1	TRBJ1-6	CASSLLTGLNSPLHF
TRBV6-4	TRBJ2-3	CASSPQQGPDTQYF
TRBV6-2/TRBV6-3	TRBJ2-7	CASSYSMKEREVSYEQYF
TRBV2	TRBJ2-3	CASSVNRRDTQYF
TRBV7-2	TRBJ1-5	CASSQGVSQPQHF
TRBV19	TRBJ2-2	CASSTTGGVTGELFF
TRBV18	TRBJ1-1	CASSPRGTGWTEAFF
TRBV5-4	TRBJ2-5	CASSWGASGETQYF
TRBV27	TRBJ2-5	CASSATTFPRGETQYF
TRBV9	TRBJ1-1	CASSGGGFWVGNTEAFF
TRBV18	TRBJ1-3	CASSPPSQGRNSGNTIYF
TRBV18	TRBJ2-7	CASSPLAGGQEQYF
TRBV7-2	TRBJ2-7	CASSLTGQGGYEQYF
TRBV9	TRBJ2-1	CASSDRGGLANEQFF
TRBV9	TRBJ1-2	CASSGGQPWGVPYGYTF
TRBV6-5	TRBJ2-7	CASSKTSGRGEQYF
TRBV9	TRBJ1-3	CASSATVGSSGNTIYF